The clone carrying this T cell receptor (beta chain) was counted only a few times. Its target is unknown. The CDR3 is made up of 16 amino acids. Germline V gene data show CDR1 as MNHNS and CDR2 as SASEGT. After removal of 6 bases from V and 0 bases from J, the junction contained 6 bases not matched to a gene. This sample is part of a study of blood T cells in healthy people across ages. Then a second PCR, running roughly 7 to 11 cycles, was carried out with a sample-barcoded 5' primer and a J-beta primer mix. A single record per CDR3 protein comes from TCRdb applying MiXCR to the 5' RACE reads. This table has 2 million or so distinct CDR3 sequences, approximately 50% appearing once. Notes on the study in general: Researchers judged that diversity estimates from one million T cells fell short of true values.

This receptor was taken from a woman aged 40 to 50 in good health. The chain carries TRBV6-1 and TRBJ2-1; 9 bases are a match to TRBD1. The specimen sequenced was blood. CDR3 nucleotides: TGTGCCAGCAGGGTACAGGGGGCTAGCTCCTACAATGAGCAGTTCTTC. It codes for CASRVQGASSYNEQFF.